The present entry profiles one T cell receptor (beta chain) with its context. Its antigen is as yet unknown. Through template switching, a universal primer site was introduced, and the cDNA contained unique molecular identifiers. TCRdb used MiXCR to reprocess the 5' RACE reads, holding one entry per CDR3 protein. The repertoire includes roughly 240,000 distinct CDR3 sequences, 6.5% to 9% of them detected once, and around 5% sits in the top ten. These data originate in a study of identical twins. Study-wide results and caveats: Findings depended on cross-sectional statistics rather than tracking the same donors. In beta out-of-frame sequences, the excess sharing between twins was weaker.

This CDR3 has 16 residues. Germline CDR1 and CDR2: SGHVS and FNYEAQ. With 2 bases removed from V and 0 bases from J, the gap between germline ends came to 13 bases. The sample was also reused in another study, on yellow fever vaccine responses in identical twins.

The chain links TRBV7-6 to TRBJ2-5; perhaps TRBD1 as D (6 bases). The sequencing input was CD8+ T cells sorted from blood. The sequence was obtained from a woman between 18 and 30 years old in good health. The CDR3 reads CASSLNREPNQETQYF. The CDR3 DNA follows: TGTGCCAGCAGCTTAAACAGGGAGCCAAACCAAGAGACCCAGTACTTC.